The 20 T cell receptor beta chains presented below share a single source sample, sequenced in a study of Ad26.COV2.S vaccination and SARS-CoV-2 variants. Treatment in this sample: some 20 received Ad26.COV2.S at low or high dose, single or two shots; 5 received placebo; per-sample allocation not given. Material that was analyzed had been drawn on day 63 after the first vaccine or placebo injection. Repertoires were generated with immunoSEQ multiplex PCR, while TCRdb's copy carries only in-frame clones and drops some. The sample contains a few hundred thousand clones, roughly four fifths of which appear only once. Sample: peripheral blood, taken in a trial of Ad26.COV2.S vaccine versus placebo. Receptors originate from a person between 18 and 65 years old who received the Ad26.COV2.S COVID-19 vaccine or a placebo.

The V call is TRBV4-2, the J call TRBJ2-7, with a possible D match to TRBD1 (5 bases). The CDR3 is 17 amino acids. The V and J ends lost 2 bases and 4 bases respectively, with 21 bases between them. Germline lookup yields CDR1 LGHNA and CDR2 YNFKEQ. CDR3 in DNA: TGTGCCAGCAGCCAATGGTCGTTAGGGCAGGGCTCATACGAGCAGTACTTC. Its translation is CASSQWSLGQGSYEQYF.

The chain recombines TRBV4-3 with TRBJ2-2, with D unresolved. V was cut by 0 bases and J by 5 bases, with 7 bases left in between. Germline V gene lookup returns CDR1 LGHNA and CDR2 YSLEER. This CDR3 is built from 14 residues. The CDR3 is CASSQDWGTGELFF. DNA of the CDR3: TGCGCCAGCAGCCAAGATTGGGGTACCGGGGAGCTGTTTTTT.

The CDR3 DNA reads as TGTGCCAGCAGCCAAGATTGGGTTTCCCAAGCTTTCTTT. This codes for CASSQDWVSQAFF. The V and J genes are TRBV3-1 (or the pseudogene TRBV3-2) and TRBJ1-1; D remains ambiguous. Trimming took 0 bases from V and 9 from J, leaving 11 bases between them. The CDR3 totals 13 residues. The germline V gene has CDR1 LGHDT and CDR2 YNNKEL (reference sequence).

The rearrangement joins TRBV27 to TRBJ1-2; D unclear. Per germline, CDR1 MNHEY and CDR2 SMNVEV (reference sequence). This CDR3 has 14 amino acids. With 5 bases removed from V and 4 bases from J, the gap between germline ends came to 14 bases. CDR3 nucleotide sequence: TGTGCCAGCAGTCGGGCAGGCTCGGGCTATGGCTACACCTTC. This codes for CASSRAGSGYGYTF.

The genes are TRBV11-2 and TRBJ1-1, with unresolved D. The germline gives CDR1 SGHAT, CDR2 FQNNGV. CDR3 length equals 13 residues. Trimming removed 7 bases from V and 0 bases from J, with 9 bases in between. This chain's CDR3 is CASTPEVNTEAFF. CDR3 nucleotides: TGTGCCAGCACCCCGGAGGTGAACACTGAAGCTTTCTTT.

The chain couples TRBV6-6 to TRBJ2-1; TRBD2 matches at 10 bases. The V segment lost 8 bases and the J segment 4 bases; nucleotides outside the gene matches: 5. The V gene's germline CDR1 is MNHNY and CDR2 SVGAGI (reference sequence). The CDR3 consists of 14 residues. The CDR3 sequence: CASRGAGGYNEQFF. CDR3 DNA: TGTGCCAGCCGGGGAGCGGGAGGGTACAATGAGCAGTTCTTC.

This chain links TRBV5-6 with TRBJ1-2; 8 positions agree with TRBD1. In germline, CDR1 is SGHDT, CDR2 YYEEEE. The CDR3 has 15 residues. The V and J ends lost 2 bases and 7 bases, in that order; junction bases with no gene match: 10. The CDR3 sequence: CASSFTGGARSGYTF. The CDR3 DNA reads as TGTGCCAGCAGCTTCACAGGGGGGGCGCGGAGTGGCTACACCTTC.

V usage is TRBV7-3 and J usage is TRBJ1-2, with 7 positions matching TRBD1. Germline lookup yields CDR1 SGHTA and CDR2 FQGTGA. V lost 0 bases, J lost 3 bases, and 4 bases stayed unmatched. The CDR3 loop spans 15 amino acids. The CDR3 is CASSLTGGWDYGYTF. The CDR3 DNA sequence: TGTGCCAGCAGCTTAACAGGGGGCTGGGACTATGGCTACACCTTC. Based on the CDR3 plus reference TRBV7-3 and TRBJ1-2, the full variable domain is GAGVSQTPSNKVTEKGKYVELRCDPISGHTALYWYRQSLGQGPEFLIYFQGTGAADDSGLPNDRFFAVRPEGSVSTLKIQRTERGDSAVYLCASSLTGGWDYGYTFGSGTRLTVV.

The chain carries TRBV5-6 and TRBJ2-7, with TRBD1 as a possible D gene (5 bases). CDR1 and CDR2 (germline): SGHDT, YYEEEE. The CDR3 is 15 residues long. Trimming took off 1 base at V and 0 bases at J, with 11 bases between the two ends. CDR3: CASSLWGTNSYEQYF. Written as DNA, the CDR3 is TGTGCCAGCAGCTTGTGGGGCACCAACTCCTACGAGCAGTACTTC.

The V gene is TRBV5-1, the J gene TRBJ2-5; TRBD1 agrees at 8 bases. Germline lookup yields CDR1 SGHRS and CDR2 YFSETQ. The CDR3 contains 16 residues. V shed 4 bases and J 2 bases; nucleotides not matched to a gene: 10. The CDR3 loop is CASSLFGTGYQETQYF. The CDR3 bases are TGCGCCAGCAGCCTCTTTGGGACAGGTTATCAAGAGACCCAGTACTTC.

This clone appeared a few times. The V and J genes are TRBV6-2 or TRBV6-3 and TRBJ2-3, with TRBD2 matching 9 bases. Per the germline V gene, CDR1 is MNHEY and CDR2 is SVGEGT. The CDR3 totals 18 residues. With V trimmed by 2 bases and J by 3 bases, 12 bases remained unmatched. Here the CDR3 DNA reads TGTGCCAGCAGTTACGTTTCGATAGGCGGGGGGGAGACAGATACGCAGTATTTT. Encoded protein: CASSYVSIGGGETDTQYF.

V and J are TRBV18 and TRBJ1-1, with D unresolved. Trimming left V 3 bases short and J 0 bases short, with 5 bases between. In germline, CDR1 is KGHSH, CDR2 LQKENI. This CDR3 has 13 residues. CDR3 bases: TGTGCCAGCTCACCGGTATTGAACACTGAAGCTTTCTTT. Residues: CASSPVLNTEAFF.

The V gene is TRBV4-1, the J gene TRBJ1-3; D is unresolved. CDR1 and CDR2 from the germline V gene are MGHRA and YSYEKL. CDR3 length equals 15 residues. Trimming stripped 6 bases from V and 0 bases from J, with 12 bases between. The CDR3 nucleotides read TGCGCCAGCAGTCCACAGTGGGTCTCTGGAAACACCATATATTTT. Protein sequence: CASSPQWVSGNTIYF.

The chain links TRBV19 to TRBJ2-7; 12 positions agree with TRBD1. The CDR3 covers 18 residues. The V segment lost 3 bases and the J segment 3 bases; nucleotides outside the gene matches: 12. Germline V lookup: CDR1 LNHDA, CDR2 SQIVND (reference sequence). CDR3 in amino acids: CASSIRGTGGAYFYEQYF. The CDR3 region has the DNA TGTGCCAGTAGTATTCGTGGGACAGGGGGCGCGTATTTCTACGAGCAGTACTTC.

The V gene is TRBV29-1, the J gene TRBJ1-2; TRBD1 aligns across 12 bases. The CDR3 has 14 amino acids. Germline CDR1 SQVTM, CDR2 ANQGSEA. Trimming at V came to 7 bases and at J to 7 bases, leaving 10 bases not matched to a gene. The CDR3 nucleotides are TGCAGCGCCCACACGGGACAGGGGGCGCTTGGCTACACCTTC. It specifies CSAHTGQGALGYTF.

The chain carries TRBV4-2 and TRBJ2-3; D ambiguous. Trimming stripped 0 bases from V and 5 bases from J, with 15 bases between. This CDR3 is built from 16 residues. CDR1 is LGHNA and CDR2 is YNFKEQ in the germline V gene. CDR3 DNA sequence: TGTGCCAGCAGCCAAGAAGGCTCAACCACCCGAGATACGCAGTATTTT. Translating it yields CASSQEGSTTRDTQYF.

This clone has only one observation. The V and J genes are TRBV28 and TRBJ2-1; D ambiguous. Per germline, CDR1 MDHEN and CDR2 SYDVKM. Deletions cut 1 base from V and 12 bases from J, with 10 bases between. The CDR3 length is 12 residues. Here the CDR3 DNA reads TGTGCCAGCAGTTTATACCCGACGGTGCAGTTCTTC. It codes for CASSLYPTVQFF.

The chain is built from TRBV4-1 and TRBJ2-2; no definite D call. Trimming took off 1 base at V and 4 bases at J, with 7 bases between the two ends. The CDR3 runs to 14 residues. The germline gives CDR1 MGHRA, CDR2 YSYEKL. CDR3 in DNA: TGCGCCAGCAGCCAAGGACGATTCACCGGGGAGCTGTTTTTT. Protein: CASSQGRFTGELFF.

The V and J genes are TRBV18 and TRBJ2-7; maybe TRBD1 (7 bases). There are 13 residues in the CDR3. The germline V gene has CDR1 KGHSH and CDR2 LQKENI. V shed 3 bases and J shed 7 bases, with 13 bases lying between them. The CDR3 DNA reads as TGTGCCAGCTCACCTTCGACAGGGAGGGAGCAGTACTTC. The encoded protein is CASSPSTGREQYF.

The chain recombines TRBV5-1 with TRBJ1-1; D possibly corresponds to TRBD1 (5 bases). The CDR3 consists of 17 residues. The germline gives CDR1 SGHRS, CDR2 YFSETQ. Trimming pared 1 base from V and 1 base from J, leaving 17 bases between. DNA of the CDR3: TGCGCCAGCAGCTTGTATAGGGGCAGTAGCCCGAACACTGAAGCTTTCTTT. Translating gives CASSLYRGSSPNTEAFF. The full variable domain, with the rest looked up from reference TRBV5-1 and TRBJ1-1, is KAGVTQTPRYLIKTRGQQVTLSCSPISGHRSVSWYQQTPGQGLQFLFEYFSETQRNKGNFPGRFSGRQFSNSRSEMNVSTLELGDSALYLCASSLYRGSSPNTEAFFGQGTRLTVV.